This T cell receptor beta chain derives from a study of spatial heterogeneity in lung cancer. Study results and caveats: Blood contained ubiquitous expanded tumor TCRs more at resection than at follow-up.

This CDR3 has 14 amino acids. Germline V gene lookup returns CDR1 LGHDT and CDR2 YNNKEL (reference sequence). V dropped 2 bases and J dropped 0 bases, with 7 bases sitting between them. This clonotype was seen many times. What it recognizes is unknown. TCRdb fed the 5' RACE reads into MiXCR, producing one record per CDR3 protein. The table lists tens of thousands of distinct CDR3 sequences, 3.5% to 5.5% of them singletons. Time point noted: sample taken at primary tumor resection. Patients with untreated early-stage non-small cell lung cancer, numbering 55 to 75, were the donors. Material for sequencing was whole RNA from tumor, nontumor lung or frozen PBMC, left unsorted.

The source of this sequence is a male donor with early-stage non-small cell lung cancer. Sequenced material: PBMCs, taken at surgery. This sequence joins TRBV3-1 and TRBJ1-2; D gene unclear. The CDR3 protein is CASSQSQANYGYTF. The CDR3 DNA sequence: TGTGCCAGCAGCCAATCACAAGCTAACTATGGCTACACCTTC.